The rows below give T cell receptor beta chains drawn from one sample of a study of cytomegalovirus exposure and HLA in healthy donors. Some clones are missing from TCRdb's copy, which holds only in-frame ones; the method was immunoSEQ multiplex PCR. The sample carries 150,000 to 200,000 clones, more than 80% recorded once. Sequenced sample: PBMCs. These receptor sequences come from a man between 18 and 35 years old in good health and CMV-seropositive. Each CDR3 is given with its conserved first and last residue. Each record gives: V gene, D gene, clone size, J gene, CDR3 length, CDR3 DNA, CDR3 protein. A D gene is named only where the DNA matches it firmly. Size is stated for part of the rows, as once, few or many counts, or as a class when the clone is expanded.

TRBV19,.,.,TRBJ1-1,16,TGTGCCAGTAGTATGGAGGGGGGGAAGATGAACACTGAAGCTTTCTTT,CASSMEGGKMNTEAFF
TRBV6-5,TRBD2,.,TRBJ2-7,16,TGTGCCAGCAGTTCCTATACTAGCGGGAGGTCCTACGAGCAGTACTTC,CASSSYTSGRSYEQYF
TRBV6-5,TRBD2,.,TRBJ2-1,16,TGTGCCAGCAGTTACTCGACTAGCGGGAGGCGCAATGAGCAGTTCTTC,CASSYSTSGRRNEQFF
TRBV4-3,.,.,TRBJ1-3,13,TGCGCCAGCAGCCAAGGGCGGGGAAACACCATATATTTT,CASSQGRGNTIYF
TRBV28,.,.,TRBJ2-1,15,TGTGCCAGCAGTGCAGCCGGAGGGCCGTTTAATGAGCAGTTCTTC,CASSAAGGPFNEQFF
TRBV19,.,.,TRBJ1-5,15,TGTGCCAGTACTAGCCTAGATATTAGCAATCAGCCCCAGCATTTT,CASTSLDISNQPQHF
TRBV11-2,.,once,TRBJ2-5,14,TGTGCCAGCAGCTCGGGACAAATTCAAGAGACCCAGTACTTC,CASSSGQIQETQYF
TRBV29-1,.,few,TRBJ1-2,14,TGCAGCGTTGAAGCCCCGGGGGGAAGCTATGGCTACACCTTC,CSVEAPGGSYGYTF
TRBV6-6,.,.,TRBJ1-2,13,TGTGCCAGCAGCACGGGTGGAGGACAGGGCTACACCTTC,CASSTGGGQGYTF
TRBV6-1,.,few,TRBJ2-5,12,TGTGCCAGCACCTACCCCCCAGAGACCCAGTACTTC,CASTYPPETQYF
TRBV6-5,TRBD1,.,TRBJ2-3,16,TGTGCCAGCAGTTGGACAGGGGGCAGTAGCACAGATACGCAGTATTTT,CASSWTGGSSTDTQYF
TRBV28,.,.,TRBJ1-2,17,TGTGCCAGCAGGGGAGAGCGTAGCGGGACAACAAACTATGGCTACACCTTC,CASRGERSGTTNYGYTF
TRBV19,TRBD1,once,TRBJ1-1,15,TGTGCCAGTAGAACAGGGGTCCTAATGAACACTGAAGCTTTCTTT,CASRTGVLMNTEAFF
TRBV27,TRBD2,.,TRBJ2-3,19,TGTGCCAGCAGTTTACCCGTACTTCAGGGAGGGAGAAGCACAGATACGCAGTATTTT,CASSLPVLQGGRSTDTQYF
TRBV28,.,.,TRBJ2-3,15,TGTGCCAGCAGTTTACCCCTAATCGGTGGAGATACGCAGTATTTT,CASSLPLIGGDTQYF
TRBV7-9,.,.,TRBJ2-3,16,TGTGCCAGCAGCTTAGGAGCGGGACACAGCACAGATACGCAGTATTTT,CASSLGAGHSTDTQYF
TRBV5-1,.,.,TRBJ2-1,12,TGCGCCAGCAGGCGGCCCCACGGGGAGCAGTTCTTC,CASRRPHGEQFF
TRBV27,TRBD1,few,TRBJ1-5,14,TGTGCCAGCAGGGGACAGGGGGGCAATCAGCCCCAGCATTTT,CASRGQGGNQPQHF
TRBV27,TRBD1,.,TRBJ2-2,16,TGTGCCAGCTGGTTCGGGGCGCAGGGGGTTGACGGGGAGCTGTTTTTT,CASWFGAQGVDGELFF
TRBV30,TRBD1,.,TRBJ2-2,15,TGTGCCTGGAGTGTAACAGGGGGATACACCGGGGAGCTGTTTTTT,CAWSVTGGYTGELFF
TRBV4-1,.,.,TRBJ2-3,15,TGCGCCAGCAGCGATACGGGGATCAGCACAGATACGCAGTATTTT,CASSDTGISTDTQYF
TRBV28,.,.,TRBJ1-3,11,TGTGCCAGCAGAGAGGTGGACACCATATATTTT,CASREVDTIYF
TRBV11-2,TRBD1,.,TRBJ1-1,16,TGTGCCAGCAGCCCAATTAAAGGGACAGCGAACACTGAAGCTTTCTTT,CASSPIKGTANTEAFF
TRBV5-6,.,.,TRBJ2-1,11,TGTGCCAGCAGCTTGAGCCTCGAGAGGTTCTTC,CASSLSLERFF
TRBV25-1,.,.,TRBJ2-3,14,TGTGCCAGCAGCCTCGAGGTTCCCACAGATACGCAGTATTTT,CASSLEVPTDTQYF
TRBV21-1,.,.,TRBJ1-2,14,TGTGCCAGCAGCAAAGAAGGGGAACCCTATGGCTACACCTTC,CASSKEGEPYGYTF
TRBV30,TRBD1,once,TRBJ2-7,14,TGTGCCTGGAGCGCCGGGACAGGGACCTACGAGCAGTACTTC,CAWSAGTGTYEQYF
TRBV9,.,.,TRBJ2-7,12,TGTGCCAGCAGCCCCGGCGGATACGAGCAGTACTTC,CASSPGGYEQYF
TRBV7-3,TRBD2,.,TRBJ2-1,14,TGTGCCAGCAGCTTGGGACTAGCGGGAGATGAGCAGTTCTTC,CASSLGLAGDEQFF
TRBV15,.,.,TRBJ1-1,14,TGTGCCACCTCGAGGGCGGGGGTGAACACTGAAGCTTTCTTT,CATSRAGVNTEAFF
TRBV30,.,.,TRBJ2-1,14,TGTGCCTGGAGTGGGGGGCGCCTCCACAATGAGCAGTTCTTC,CAWSGGRLHNEQFF
TRBV7-8,TRBD2,.,TRBJ2-5,16,TGTGCCAGCAGCTTAGGGGACTACCCCGCCCGAGAGACCCAGTACTTC,CASSLGDYPARETQYF
TRBV4-3,TRBD2,.,TRBJ2-3,17,TGCGCCAGCAGCCAGGGGGAGACTAGCGGCCTCTCGGGTACGCAGTATTTT,CASSQGETSGLSGTQYF
TRBV30,.,.,TRBJ1-2,13,TGTGCCTGGAGTGTAAGGTACGAGGGCGGCTACACCTTC,CAWSVRYEGGYTF
TRBV28,TRBD2,.,TRBJ2-5,14,TGTGCCAGCAGCGCGGCGGGAGCGGAGGAGACCCAGTACTTC,CASSAAGAEETQYF
TRBV2,.,.,TRBJ2-5,13,TGTGCCAGCAGTGAAGGGTGGCTGGAGACCCAGTACTTC,CASSEGWLETQYF
TRBV15,TRBD1,.,TRBJ2-5,16,TGTGCCACCAGCAGACCCACTGACAGGGGGGGAGAGACCCAGTACTTC,CATSRPTDRGGETQYF
TRBV28,.,.,TRBJ2-5,14,TGTGCCAGCAGGAGTGGGGGGTTGGAAGAGACCCAGTACTTC,CASRSGGLEETQYF
TRBV6-1,TRBD2,.,TRBJ2-3,17,TGTGCCAGCAGTGGCCGGACTAGCGGGTACAGCACAGATACGCAGTATTTT,CASSGRTSGYSTDTQYF
TRBV28,TRBD1,.,TRBJ2-4,17,TGTGCCAGCGGAGGAAGGACAGGGGGCGGATTCGGAAACATTCAGTACTTC,CASGGRTGGGFGNIQYF
TRBV18,.,.,TRBJ1-2,17,TGTGCCAGCTCACCAAGCCCAGGACAGCCTACTAACTATGGCTACACCTTC,CASSPSPGQPTNYGYTF
TRBV9,TRBD2,.,TRBJ2-1,15,TGTGCCAGCAGCGTATTAGCGGGAGGTTACAATGAGCAGTTCTTC,CASSVLAGGYNEQFF
TRBV5-4,TRBD2,.,TRBJ2-7,14,TGTGCCAGCACCCAAGCGGGAGTAAAGTACGAGCAGTACTTC,CASTQAGVKYEQYF
TRBV9,.,.,TRBJ2-1,16,TGTGCCAGCAGCGTAGGTACGACTGGCTCCTACAATGAGCAGTTCTTC,CASSVGTTGSYNEQFF
TRBV7-2,.,.,TRBJ1-1,13,TGTGCCAGCAGCTCCCAAGGTGGGGGCGGAGCTTTCTTT,CASSSQGGGGAFF
TRBV5-1,TRBD1,few,TRBJ1-2,15,TGCGCCAGCAGCTCGCCCGGGACAGGGGGCGAGGGCTACACCTTC,CASSSPGTGGEGYTF
TRBV29-1,TRBD2,.,TRBJ2-2,16,TGCAGCGTTCATCCCGGGGGGGGGTTTGGTGCCGGGGAGCTGTTTTTT,CSVHPGGGFGAGELFF
TRBV29-1,.,.,TRBJ2-3,13,TGCAGCCTGAGGGGAGGTGGAGAGGATACGCAGTATTTT,CSLRGGGEDTQYF
TRBV4-3,.,few,TRBJ2-3,17,TGCGCCAGCAGCCAGGGTCCATCTGAGGGCTTAACAGATACGCAGTATTTT,CASSQGPSEGLTDTQYF
TRBV19,.,.,TRBJ1-5,15,TGTGCCAGTAGTATAGTGGGCCAGAACAATCAGCCCCAGCATTTT,CASSIVGQNNQPQHF
TRBV6-5,.,.,TRBJ2-1,15,TGTGCCAGCAGTTACTCGGAGTTGGGGAGCAATGAGCAGTTCTTC,CASSYSELGSNEQFF
TRBV5-1,.,.,TRBJ2-1,14,TGCGCCAGCAGCGTCGGACAGCTATACAATGAGCAGTTCTTC,CASSVGQLYNEQFF
TRBV30,.,.,TRBJ1-4,14,TGTGCCTGGAAGAGCCAGGGAACTAATGAAAAACTGTTTTTT,CAWKSQGTNEKLFF
TRBV5-4,TRBD1,.,TRBJ1-2,15,TGTGCCAGCAGCTTGCTTACGACAGGGGGCTATGGCTACACCTTC,CASSLLTTGGYGYTF
TRBV30,TRBD1,.,TRBJ1-5,15,TGTGCCTGGGCCAGGGGGTTAGATAGCAATCAGCCCCAGCATTTT,CAWARGLDSNQPQHF
TRBV5-4,TRBD2,.,TRBJ2-1,18,TGTGCCAGCAGCTTGGGGAGGACTAGCGGGAGTAGCTACAATGAGCAGTTCTTC,CASSLGRTSGSSYNEQFF